This TCR beta chain was documented in a study of T cells after yellow fever vaccination. Study-wide results and limits: It was a small share of clonotypes that appeared in both CD4 and CD8 compartments. Booster samples showed a return of most primary-vaccination clones (roughly 96% CD4, approximately 85% CD8). The study found a weaker secondary response that peaked faster, day 5 versus 15. Abundant contaminating clonotypes from the bulk population could appear in FACS-sorted repertoires.

TCRdb independently ran MiXCR on the 5' RACE reads; one entry per CDR3 protein. The repertoire consists of hundreds of thousands of distinct CDR3 sequences, with around an eighth occurring once and the leading ten covering about 15%. Only a few counts were recorded for this clonotype. Its antigen remains unknown. The germline CDR1 and CDR2 sequences are SEHNR and FQNEAQ (reference sequence). Trimming took 3 bases from V and 0 from J, leaving 8 bases between them. The CDR3 is 15 amino acids. This sample comprised PBMCs, obtained on the day of the yellow fever booster vaccination. This TCR was recovered from a man younger than 40 who received the YFV17D yellow fever vaccine. The rearrangement joins TRBV7-9 to TRBJ2-2; D is ambiguous. The CDR3 here is CASSFGSPNTGELFF. The CDR3 coding sequence is TGTGCCAGCAGCTTCGGATCACCGAACACCGGGGAGCTGTTTTTT.